This is a list of T cell receptor beta chains from one sample in a study of blood T cells in healthy people across ages. TCRdb independently ran MiXCR on the 5' RACE reads; one entry per CDR3 protein. The table records about a million distinct CDR3 sequences, 51% of them present only once. Sequenced: blood. Every receptor here comes from a woman aged 60-75 years in good health. CDR3s include the opening cysteine and the closing phenylalanine or tryptophan. D genes are given only for firm matches. Where a row states a size, it is once, few, many or the class of an expanded clone; other rows omit it.

. . TRBJ2-1 TRBV4-1 TGCGCCAGCAGCCAAGATCTAACAGCGATTCCATCCTACAATGAGCAGTTCTTC CASSQDLTAIPSYNEQFF
. TRBD1 TRBJ1-1 TRBV7-9 TGTGCCAGCAGAACCGGGACAGGGGGTGTTGGCACTGAAGCTTTCTTT CASRTGTGGVGTEAFF
. . TRBJ2-1 TRBV12-3/TRBV12-4 TGTGCCAGCACCTCAGGGGGGCGTATTATCTATGAGCAGTTCTTC CASTSGGRIIYEQFF
. TRBD1 TRBJ2-6 TRBV27 TGTGCCAGCAGTCGGGACAGGGGAAGGTCGTGGTCCTCTGGGGCCAACGTCCTGACTTTC CASSRDRGRSWSSGANVLTF
. . TRBJ2-7 TRBV27 TGCGCCAGCAGTCCCCGAGCAGGGTACTACGAGCAGTACTTC CASSPRAGYYEQYF
few TRBD1 TRBJ2-3 TRBV12-3/TRBV12-4 TGTGCCAGCAGGTTGACAGGGTTTGCAGATACGCAGTATTTT CASRLTGFADTQYF
. TRBD2 TRBJ2-1 TRBV6-2/TRBV6-3 TGTGCCAGCAGTTACGCGGCGGGAGCAAACAATGAGCAGTTCTTC CASSYAAGANNEQFF
few TRBD1 TRBJ2-7 TRBV4-3 TGCGCCAGCAGCCAAGATCCGGGACAGGGGGACTACGAGCAGTACTTC CASSQDPGQGDYEQYF
. . TRBJ2-3 TRBV7-8 TGTGCCAGCAGCCCTGGACGAGCCCCATCGGGCACAGATACGCAGTATTTT CASSPGRAPSGTDTQYF
. . TRBJ2-3 TRBV7-2 TGTGCCAGCAGCTTAGGCGTTGGTGGCGGAAGCACAGATACGCAGTATTTT CASSLGVGGGSTDTQYF
. TRBD2 TRBJ2-1 TRBV12-3/TRBV12-4 TGTGCCAGCAGGGCGGGGGAGGGATACAATGAGCAGTTCTTC CASRAGEGYNEQFF
. . TRBJ2-7 TRBV9 TGTGCCAGCAGCGTAGGCCTTTTGGACCGTAACTCCTACGAGCAGTACTTC CASSVGLLDRNSYEQYF
. . TRBJ1-5 TRBV20-1 TGCAGTGCTGGGAATAGCAATCAGCCCCAGCATTTT CSAGNSNQPQHF
few TRBD1 TRBJ1-6 TRBV5-1 TGCGCCAGCAGCGGAACGGGACAGGGGCGTTCACCCCTCCACTTT CASSGTGQGRSPLHF
. TRBD2 TRBJ2-5 TRBV20-1 TGCAGTGCTTACCTAGCGGGCCCAGAGACCCAGTACTTC CSAYLAGPETQYF
. . TRBJ2-5 TRBV7-3 TGTGCCAGCAGCTACGGCGACCAAGAGACCCAGTACTTC CASSYGDQETQYF
. TRBD2 TRBJ2-1 TRBV20-1 TGCAGTGCTAGAGATTTACTAGCGGGACAGCAGTTCTTC CSARDLLAGQQFF
. TRBD1 TRBJ2-3 TRBV28 TGTGCCGGCAACTGGGACAGGGGGCGCGGTACGCAGTATTTT CAGNWDRGRGTQYF
. . TRBJ2-7 TRBV7-9 TGTGCCAGCAGCAAGACAGAATCCTACGAGCAGTACTTC CASSKTESYEQYF
. TRBD2 TRBJ2-3 TRBV7-2 TGTGCCAGCAGCACTAGCGGGCCGCAGTATTTT CASSTSGPQYF
. TRBD2 TRBJ2-3 TRBV12-3/TRBV12-4 TGTGCCAGCAGCTTCAGCGGGTCCTCGGGGGGTACGCAGTATTTT CASSFSGSSGGTQYF
. . TRBJ2-1 TRBV11-2 TGTGCCAGCAGCTTAGGTTTGGCTACTCGATACAATGAGCAGTTCTTC CASSLGLATRYNEQFF
few TRBD2 TRBJ2-1 TRBV7-2 TGTGCCAGCATCGACAAGGGGGCTAGCGGGAGCAGCTCCTACAATGAGCAGTTCTTC CASIDKGASGSSSYNEQFF
. TRBD2 TRBJ2-7 TRBV6-1 TGTGCCAGCAGTGGAGGATGGTGGACTAGCGGGAGAGTCCGATACGAGCAGTACTTC CASSGGWWTSGRVRYEQYF
few TRBD1 TRBJ1-2 TRBV4-2 TGTGCCAGCAGCAAAGACAGGGAGTATGGCTACACCTTC CASSKDREYGYTF
few . TRBJ2-1 TRBV7-2 TGTGCCAGCAGCTTTGCGGGCTACTACAATGAGCAGTTCTTC CASSFAGYYNEQFF
few . TRBJ2-3 TRBV4-2 TGTGCCAGCAGCCACTCAGAAGATACGCAGTATTTT CASSHSEDTQYF
. . TRBJ2-1 TRBV2 TGTGCCAGCAGTGAAGCGGACTACGGATACAATGAGCAGTTCTTC CASSEADYGYNEQFF
. . TRBJ2-1 TRBV5-1 TGCGCCAGCAGCTGGGACCCTTCGGGACTCATTTACGTTAATGAGCAGTTCTTC CASSWDPSGLIYVNEQFF
. . TRBJ2-7 TRBV10-3 TGTGTCATCAGTGAGTCCAACTACTACGAGCAGTACTTC CVISESNYYEQYF
once . TRBJ1-2 TRBV9 TGTGCCAGCAGCGTAGCTCCGACAGCGGAGGGGGGCTACACCTTC CASSVAPTAEGGYTF
few . TRBJ2-3 TRBV18 TGTGCCAGCTCACCACCCCGGGCCCACGCGGCAGATACGCAGTATTTT CASSPPRAHAADTQYF
few TRBD1 TRBJ2-7 TRBV5-1 TGCGCCAGCAGCTGGCACCGGGACAGGACCTACGAGCAGTACTTC CASSWHRDRTYEQYF
. . TRBJ2-5 TRBV3-1 TGTGCCAGCAGCCAGCGACTTAGGCCCTACAATGAGCAGTACTTC CASSQRLRPYNEQYF
. TRBD1 TRBJ1-1 TRBV29-1 TGCAGCGTTGGGACAGGGGCCATCACTGAAGCTTTCTTT CSVGTGAITEAFF
few TRBD2 TRBJ2-3 TRBV28 TGTGCCAGCAGTTATCTACTAGCGGGATTGAGTGTTACGCAGTATTTT CASSYLLAGLSVTQYF
. . TRBJ2-1 TRBV6-5 TGTGCCAGCAGAACCGGGACGGCTTTCGGTGAGCAGTTCTTC CASRTGTAFGEQFF
. . TRBJ2-7 TRBV29-1 TGCAGCGCCAGGGACACCTCGAGGTCCGAGCAGTACTTC CSARDTSRSEQYF
. . TRBJ2-1 TRBV29-1 TGCAGCGTTGATCGGGCGAACAATGAGCAGTTCTTC CSVDRANNEQFF
. TRBD2 TRBJ2-5 TRBV4-2 TGTGCCGGCAGCCTAGCGGGAGTAGAGACCCAGTACTTC CAGSLAGVETQYF
. . TRBJ2-7 TRBV5-6 TGTGCCAGCAGCTTGTCGACAGCGAGGAGCTCCTACGAGCAGTACTTC CASSLSTARSSYEQYF
. TRBD2 TRBJ2-1 TRBV27 TGTGCCAGCAGTTTACAGACTAGCGGGAGAGGCAATGAGCAGTTCTTC CASSLQTSGRGNEQFF
. TRBD1 TRBJ2-7 TRBV6-1 TGTGCCAGCAGGCTACAGGGGTTGCGCGAGCAGTACTTC CASRLQGLREQYF
. . TRBJ2-1 TRBV5-5 TGTGCCAGCAGCGCCTCACAGGGAAGCAATGAGCAGTTCTTC CASSASQGSNEQFF
. . TRBJ2-5 TRBV15 TGTGCCACCAGCAGAGGCTTAAGCCTAGAGACCCAGTACTTC CATSRGLSLETQYF
many TRBD2 TRBJ2-3 TRBV3-1 TGTGCCAGCAGCCACCATCTAGCGGGAGGCAGCCTCGATACGCAGTATTTT CASSHHLAGGSLDTQYF
. . TRBJ2-1 TRBV20-1 TGCAGTGCTATGAGACAGGCCTCCTACAATGAGCAGTTCTTC CSAMRQASYNEQFF
. . TRBJ2-2 TRBV12-3/TRBV12-4 TGTGCCAGCAGTTTACGAAACAGGAACACCGGGGAGCTGTTTTTT CASSLRNRNTGELFF
. . TRBJ2-7 TRBV28 TGTGCCAGCAGTTCCCACCGACAGGCCACCTACAATGAGCAGTACTTC CASSSHRQATYNEQYF
. . TRBJ2-6 TRBV6-2/TRBV6-3 TGTGCCAGCCAAAGCCCCAAACTCTCCGGGGCCAACGTCCTGACTTTC CASQSPKLSGANVLTF
. . TRBJ2-7 TRBV7-2 TGTGCCAGCAGCTTAGCGGAGAGGAGTAGCTCCTACGAGCAGTACTTC CASSLAERSSSYEQYF
. TRBD1 TRBJ2-7 TRBV14 TGTGCCAGCAGTCAAGGACCCGGGACAGGCACCCACGAGCAGTACTTC CASSQGPGTGTHEQYF
few . TRBJ1-2 TRBV7-9 TGTGCCAGCAGCCCAGGCAACATAGTTGGCTACACCTTC CASSPGNIVGYTF
. . TRBJ2-1 TRBV20-1 TGCAGTGCTAGCGGGAGATCCCACAATGAGCAGTTCTTC CSASGRSHNEQFF
. TRBD2 TRBJ2-7 TRBV15 TGTGCCACCAGCAGAGGACTAGCGGAACTCTACAATGAGCAGTACTTC CATSRGLAELYNEQYF
. . TRBJ1-5 TRBV3-1 TGTGCCAGCAGCCCTACCGCAGGGAAGGGACGTCAGCCCCAGCATTTT CASSPTAGKGRQPQHF
. TRBD2 TRBJ2-7 TRBV6-6 TGTGCCAGCAGTTACTCGATAGCGGGAGGGCTCGACGAGCAGTACTTC CASSYSIAGGLDEQYF
. TRBD2 TRBJ2-5 TRBV6-6 TGTGCCACCAAGTCCGGCGGGAGGGCTTCCGTGCAGTACTTC CATKSGGRASVQYF
few . TRBJ2-5 TRBV15 TGTGCCACCAGCATAACAGGGGAGACCCAGTACTTC CATSITGETQYF